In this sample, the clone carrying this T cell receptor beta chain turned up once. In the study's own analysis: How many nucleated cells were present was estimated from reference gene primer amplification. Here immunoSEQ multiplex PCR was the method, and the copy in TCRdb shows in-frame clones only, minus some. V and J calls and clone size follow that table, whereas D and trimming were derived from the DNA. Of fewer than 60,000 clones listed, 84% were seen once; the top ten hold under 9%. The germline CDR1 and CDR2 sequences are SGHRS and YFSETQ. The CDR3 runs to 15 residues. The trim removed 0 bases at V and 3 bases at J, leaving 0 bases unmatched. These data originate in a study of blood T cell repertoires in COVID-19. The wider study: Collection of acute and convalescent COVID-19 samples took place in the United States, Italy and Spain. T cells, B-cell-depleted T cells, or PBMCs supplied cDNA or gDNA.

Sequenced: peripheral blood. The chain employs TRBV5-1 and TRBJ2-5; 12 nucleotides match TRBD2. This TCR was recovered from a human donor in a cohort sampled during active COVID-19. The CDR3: CASSLGLAGEETQYF. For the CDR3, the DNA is TGCGCCAGCAGCTTGGGACTAGCGGGAGAAGAGACCCAGTACTTC.